These T cell receptor beta chains were read from a single sample in a study of patients and donors after allogeneic stem cell transplantation. TCRdb used MiXCR to reprocess the RT-PCR reads, holding one entry per CDR3 protein. The profile shows tens of thousands of distinct CDR3 sequences, about 48% of them singletons. The sequenced sample consisted of blood, either unsorted or a sorted T cell fraction (not recorded which). The receptors stem from a human donor who was either an allogeneic HSCT recipient or a stem cell or donor lymphocyte infusion donor (not recorded which). It is not recorded whose cells these are; they may come from a transplant donor. The CDR3 runs from the conserved cysteine through the conserved F or W. D genes are given only for firm matches. Size values are once, few and many counts, or a class for expanded clones, and some rows have none.

V gene: TRBV10-3
D gene: NA
clone size: few
J gene: TRBJ1-1
CDR3 DNA: TGTGCCATCAGTGAGTCGGGGACTGAAGCTTTCTTT
CDR3 protein: CAISESGTEAFF

V gene: TRBV3-1
D gene: NA
clone size: NA
J gene: TRBJ1-2
CDR3 DNA: TGTGCCAGCAGCCAGCAACCGACTAACTATGGCTACACCTTC
CDR3 protein: CASSQQPTNYGYTF

V gene: TRBV15
D gene: NA
clone size: NA
J gene: TRBJ1-4
CDR3 DNA: TGTGCCACCAGCAGAGGCAGGACCACTAATGAAAAACTGTTTTTT
CDR3 protein: CATSRGRTTNEKLFF

V gene: TRBV20-1
D gene: NA
clone size: NA
J gene: TRBJ2-7
CDR3 DNA: TGCAGTGCCCGGAAGCCTGGATACGAGCAGTACTTC
CDR3 protein: CSARKPGYEQYF

V gene: TRBV29-1
D gene: TRBD1
clone size: NA
J gene: TRBJ1-2
CDR3 DNA: TGCAGCGTTGTAGGGACCAGGGGGCGCAGCTATGGCTACACCTTC
CDR3 protein: CSVVGTRGRSYGYTF

V gene: TRBV3-1
D gene: NA
clone size: NA
J gene: TRBJ2-5
CDR3 DNA: TGTGCCAGCAGCCAATCATTGGGTCCGCAAGAGACCCAGTACTTC
CDR3 protein: CASSQSLGPQETQYF

V gene: TRBV7-7
D gene: TRBD2
clone size: few
J gene: TRBJ2-1
CDR3 DNA: TGTGCTAGCAGCCAGGGACTAGCGGAGTACAATGAGCAGTTCTTC
CDR3 protein: CASSQGLAEYNEQFF

V gene: TRBV19
D gene: NA
clone size: NA
J gene: TRBJ1-3
CDR3 DNA: TGTGCCAGTAGTCACCCCCGGGACGCGAAAATTGGAAACACCATATATTTT
CDR3 protein: CASSHPRDAKIGNTIYF

V gene: TRBV29-1
D gene: NA
clone size: NA
J gene: TRBJ1-2
CDR3 DNA: TGCAGCGCCAGGACTATCTATGGCTACACCTTC
CDR3 protein: CSARTIYGYTF

V gene: TRBV12-3/TRBV12-4
D gene: NA
clone size: NA
J gene: TRBJ1-5
CDR3 DNA: TGTGCCAGCAGTTTTATAAATCAGCCCCAGCATTTT
CDR3 protein: CASSFINQPQHF

V gene: TRBV6-5
D gene: NA
clone size: NA
J gene: TRBJ1-5
CDR3 DNA: TGTGCCAGCAGTTACCTGGGCACAGGAGTAAGTAGCAATCAGCCCCAGCATTTT
CDR3 protein: CASSYLGTGVSSNQPQHF

V gene: TRBV20-1
D gene: NA
clone size: NA
J gene: TRBJ1-1
CDR3 DNA: TGCAGTGCTAGCTCTCCGGGAACAGGGAACACTGAAGCTTTCTTT
CDR3 protein: CSASSPGTGNTEAFF

V gene: TRBV12-3/TRBV12-4
D gene: TRBD1
clone size: NA
J gene: TRBJ1-2
CDR3 DNA: TGTGCCTCGTCCACAGGACAGGGGTTGTATGGCTACACCTTC
CDR3 protein: CASSTGQGLYGYTF

V gene: TRBV3-1
D gene: NA
clone size: NA
J gene: TRBJ2-7
CDR3 DNA: TGTGCCAGCAGCCAAGAAGGCTACGAGCAGTACTTC
CDR3 protein: CASSQEGYEQYF

V gene: TRBV6-5
D gene: NA
clone size: NA
J gene: TRBJ1-3
CDR3 DNA: TGTGCCAGCAGTTACCAGGGGACCTCTGGAAACACCATATATTTT
CDR3 protein: CASSYQGTSGNTIYF

V gene: TRBV15
D gene: TRBD1
clone size: few
J gene: TRBJ1-1
CDR3 DNA: TGTGCCACCAGCAGAGCACAGGGGAGAGGAACTGAAGCTTTCTTT
CDR3 protein: CATSRAQGRGTEAFF

V gene: TRBV7-3
D gene: NA
clone size: NA
J gene: TRBJ1-1
CDR3 DNA: TGTGCCAGCAGCACGGTAGCGAACACTGAAGCTTTCTTT
CDR3 protein: CASSTVANTEAFF

V gene: TRBV5-1
D gene: NA
clone size: once
J gene: TRBJ2-1
CDR3 DNA: TGCGCCAGCAGCTTTACAGGTTACTCCTACAATGAGCAGTTCTTC
CDR3 protein: CASSFTGYSYNEQFF

V gene: TRBV6-2/TRBV6-3
D gene: NA
clone size: NA
J gene: TRBJ1-1
CDR3 DNA: TGTGCCAGCAGGTTCAGAGACTTGAACACTGAAGCTTTCTTT
CDR3 protein: CASRFRDLNTEAFF

V gene: TRBV9
D gene: NA
clone size: NA
J gene: TRBJ1-4
CDR3 DNA: TGTGCCAGCAGCGCGGGACTTAATGAAAAACTGTTTTTT
CDR3 protein: CASSAGLNEKLFF

V gene: TRBV6-6
D gene: NA
clone size: once
J gene: TRBJ1-1
CDR3 DNA: TGTGCCAGCAGTTACGTCAGAATGAACACTGAAGCTTTCTTT
CDR3 protein: CASSYVRMNTEAFF

V gene: TRBV10-3
D gene: NA
clone size: few
J gene: TRBJ1-6
CDR3 DNA: TGTGCCGTCCAACAGGGCCTAGGATCACCCCTCCACTTT
CDR3 protein: CAVQQGLGSPLHF

V gene: TRBV7-2
D gene: TRBD2
clone size: NA
J gene: TRBJ2-5
CDR3 DNA: TGTGCCAGCAGCAGCCGACTAGCGGCCTTGAGAGAGACCCAGTACTTC
CDR3 protein: CASSSRLAALRETQYF

V gene: TRBV28
D gene: NA
clone size: NA
J gene: TRBJ1-6
CDR3 DNA: TGTGCCAGCAGTTCCACGGGACAAAATAATTCACCCCTCCACTTT
CDR3 protein: CASSSTGQNNSPLHF

V gene: TRBV10-3
D gene: TRBD2
clone size: NA
J gene: TRBJ2-2
CDR3 DNA: TGTGCCATCAGTGAACTAGCGGGAGAGAACACCGGGGAGCTGTTTTTT
CDR3 protein: CAISELAGENTGELFF

V gene: TRBV12-3/TRBV12-4
D gene: NA
clone size: NA
J gene: TRBJ1-2
CDR3 DNA: TGTGCCAGCAATCAGCAAGACGGCTACTATGGCTACACCTTC
CDR3 protein: CASNQQDGYYGYTF

V gene: TRBV28
D gene: NA
clone size: NA
J gene: TRBJ1-2
CDR3 DNA: TGTGCCAGCAGCTTGGCAACAGGGACGCCGGGAGCCTTC
CDR3 protein: CASSLATGTPGAF

V gene: TRBV5-1
D gene: TRBD2
clone size: NA
J gene: TRBJ2-1
CDR3 DNA: TGCGCCAGCAGCCCGTTAGCGGGAGGTATCGCGGATGAGCAGTTCTTC
CDR3 protein: CASSPLAGGIADEQFF

V gene: TRBV14
D gene: NA
clone size: NA
J gene: TRBJ1-5
CDR3 DNA: TGTGCCAGCAGCCAGGAGCACGTATCCTTTTTCAATCAGCCCCAGCATTTT
CDR3 protein: CASSQEHVSFFNQPQHF

V gene: TRBV20-1
D gene: NA
clone size: NA
J gene: TRBJ1-4
CDR3 DNA: TGCAGTGCTAGAGCTAATGAAAAACTGTTTTTT
CDR3 protein: CSARANEKLFF

V gene: TRBV6-6
D gene: NA
clone size: many
J gene: TRBJ1-3
CDR3 DNA: TGTGCCAGCAAGAGTATCTCTGGAAACACCATATATTTT
CDR3 protein: CASKSISGNTIYF

V gene: TRBV5-1
D gene: TRBD1
clone size: NA
J gene: TRBJ1-4
CDR3 DNA: TGCGCCAGCAGCCATTATGGGACAGCGGATGAAAAACTGTTTTTT
CDR3 protein: CASSHYGTADEKLFF

V gene: TRBV4-2
D gene: NA
clone size: NA
J gene: TRBJ2-7
CDR3 DNA: TGTGCCAGCAGCCAAGATGGCCGCGGCATCTACGAGCAGTACTTC
CDR3 protein: CASSQDGRGIYEQYF

V gene: TRBV20-1
D gene: TRBD1
clone size: NA
J gene: TRBJ1-2
CDR3 DNA: TGCAGTGCTATTCGACAGGGGGCCGGTGGCTACACCTTC
CDR3 protein: CSAIRQGAGGYTF

V gene: TRBV7-8
D gene: NA
clone size: NA
J gene: TRBJ1-6
CDR3 DNA: TGTACCAGCAGCTCACATAATTCACCCCTCCACTTT
CDR3 protein: CTSSSHNSPLHF

V gene: TRBV7-2
D gene: TRBD1
clone size: few
J gene: TRBJ1-6
CDR3 DNA: TGTGCCAGCAGCTCCGGGAGGGACAGATCTAATTCACCCCTCCACTTT
CDR3 protein: CASSSGRDRSNSPLHF

V gene: TRBV7-2
D gene: NA
clone size: NA
J gene: TRBJ1-5
CDR3 DNA: TGTGCCAGCAGCTTAGGGGGGACGAGCAATCAGCCCCAGCATTTT
CDR3 protein: CASSLGGTSNQPQHF

V gene: TRBV7-9
D gene: NA
clone size: NA
J gene: TRBJ1-2
CDR3 DNA: TGTGCCAGCAGCTCTGGTGGCGATCTTGACCGAGTCTATGGCTACACCTTC
CDR3 protein: CASSSGGDLDRVYGYTF

V gene: TRBV9
D gene: TRBD1
clone size: NA
J gene: TRBJ1-3
CDR3 DNA: TGTGCCAGCAGCGTGAGCACAGGGGACGGAAACACCATATATTTT
CDR3 protein: CASSVSTGDGNTIYF

V gene: TRBV5-1
D gene: TRBD1
clone size: NA
J gene: TRBJ1-2
CDR3 DNA: TGCGCCAGCAGCTCGCAGCAGGGGGCAAGCGGCTACACCTTC
CDR3 protein: CASSSQQGASGYTF

V gene: TRBV12-3/TRBV12-4
D gene: NA
clone size: few
J gene: TRBJ1-5
CDR3 DNA: TGTGCCAGCAGTTCCCTCCCGGGGGGGAAGGATCAGCCCCAGCATTTT
CDR3 protein: CASSSLPGGKDQPQHF